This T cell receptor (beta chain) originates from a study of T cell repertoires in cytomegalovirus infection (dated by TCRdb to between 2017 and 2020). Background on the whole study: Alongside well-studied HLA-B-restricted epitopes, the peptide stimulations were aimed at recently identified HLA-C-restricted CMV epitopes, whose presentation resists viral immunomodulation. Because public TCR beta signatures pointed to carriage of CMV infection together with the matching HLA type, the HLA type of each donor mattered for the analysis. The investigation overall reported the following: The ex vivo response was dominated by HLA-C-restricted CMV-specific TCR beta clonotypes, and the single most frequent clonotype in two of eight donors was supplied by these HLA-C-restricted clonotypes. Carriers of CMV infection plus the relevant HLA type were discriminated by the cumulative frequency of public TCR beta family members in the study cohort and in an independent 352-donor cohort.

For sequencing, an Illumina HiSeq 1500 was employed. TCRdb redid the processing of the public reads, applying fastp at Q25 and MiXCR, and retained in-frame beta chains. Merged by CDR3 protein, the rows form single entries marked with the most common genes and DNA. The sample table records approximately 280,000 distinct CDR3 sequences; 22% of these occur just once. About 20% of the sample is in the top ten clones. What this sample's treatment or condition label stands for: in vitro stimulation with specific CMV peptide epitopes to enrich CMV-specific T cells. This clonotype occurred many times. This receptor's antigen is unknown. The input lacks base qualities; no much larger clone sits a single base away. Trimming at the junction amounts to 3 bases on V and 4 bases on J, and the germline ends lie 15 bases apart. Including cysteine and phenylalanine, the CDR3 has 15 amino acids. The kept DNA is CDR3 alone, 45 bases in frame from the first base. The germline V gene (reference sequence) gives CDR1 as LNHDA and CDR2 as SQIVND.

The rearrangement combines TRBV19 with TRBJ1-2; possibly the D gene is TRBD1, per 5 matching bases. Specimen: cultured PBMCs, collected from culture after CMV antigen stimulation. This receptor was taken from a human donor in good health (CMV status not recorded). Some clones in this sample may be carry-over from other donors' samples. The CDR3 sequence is CASSIAVGPIYGYTF. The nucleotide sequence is TGTGCCAGTAGTATCGCGGTGGGACCGATCTATGGCTACACCTTC.